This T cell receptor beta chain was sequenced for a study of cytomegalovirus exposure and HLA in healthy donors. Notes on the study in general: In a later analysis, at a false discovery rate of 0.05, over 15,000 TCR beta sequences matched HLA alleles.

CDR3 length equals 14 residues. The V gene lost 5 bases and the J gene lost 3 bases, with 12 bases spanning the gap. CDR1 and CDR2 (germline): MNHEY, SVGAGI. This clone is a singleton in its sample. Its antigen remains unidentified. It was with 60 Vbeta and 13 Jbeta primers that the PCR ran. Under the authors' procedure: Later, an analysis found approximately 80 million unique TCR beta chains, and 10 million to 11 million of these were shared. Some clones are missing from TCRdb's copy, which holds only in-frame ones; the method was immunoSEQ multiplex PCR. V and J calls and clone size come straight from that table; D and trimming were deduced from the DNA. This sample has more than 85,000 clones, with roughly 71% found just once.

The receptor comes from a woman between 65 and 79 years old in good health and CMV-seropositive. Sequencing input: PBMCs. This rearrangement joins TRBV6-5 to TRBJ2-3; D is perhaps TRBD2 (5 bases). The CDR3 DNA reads TGTGCCAGCAGTACTTTACGAGGGACAGATACGCAGTATTTT. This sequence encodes CASSTLRGTDTQYF.